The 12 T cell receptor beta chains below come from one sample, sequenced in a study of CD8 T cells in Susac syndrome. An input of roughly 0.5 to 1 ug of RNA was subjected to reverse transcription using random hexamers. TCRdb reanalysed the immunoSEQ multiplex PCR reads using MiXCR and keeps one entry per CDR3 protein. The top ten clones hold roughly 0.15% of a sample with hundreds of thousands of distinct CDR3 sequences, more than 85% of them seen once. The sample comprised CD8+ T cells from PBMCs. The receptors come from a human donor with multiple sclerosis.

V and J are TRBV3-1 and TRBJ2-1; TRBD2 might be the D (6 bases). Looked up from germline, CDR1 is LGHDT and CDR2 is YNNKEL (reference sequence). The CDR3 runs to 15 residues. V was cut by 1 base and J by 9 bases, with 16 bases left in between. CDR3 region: CASSQGRPTEGEQFF. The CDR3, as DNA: TGTGCCAGCAGCCAAGGTCGGCCTACGGAGGGTGAGCAGTTCTTC.

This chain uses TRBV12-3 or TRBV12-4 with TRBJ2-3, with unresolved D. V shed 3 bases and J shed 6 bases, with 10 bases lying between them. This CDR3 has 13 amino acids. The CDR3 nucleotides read TGTGCCAGCAGTTTTCCTCCCCACGATACGCAGTATTTT. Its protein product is CASSFPPHDTQYF.

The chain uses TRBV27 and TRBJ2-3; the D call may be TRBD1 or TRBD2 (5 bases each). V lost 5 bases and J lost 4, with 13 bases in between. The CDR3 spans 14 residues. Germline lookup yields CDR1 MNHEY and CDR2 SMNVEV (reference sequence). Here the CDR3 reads CASSGDPMADTQYF. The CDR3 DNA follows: TGTGCCAGCAGTGGGGACCCGATGGCAGATACGCAGTATTTT.

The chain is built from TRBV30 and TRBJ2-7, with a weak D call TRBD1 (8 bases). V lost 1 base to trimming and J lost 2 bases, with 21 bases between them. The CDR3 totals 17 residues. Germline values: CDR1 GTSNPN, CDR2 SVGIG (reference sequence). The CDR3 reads CAWSERIKRDRPYEQYF. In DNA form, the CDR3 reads TGTGCCTGGAGTGAGAGGATTAAGCGGGACAGGCCCTACGAGCAGTACTTC.

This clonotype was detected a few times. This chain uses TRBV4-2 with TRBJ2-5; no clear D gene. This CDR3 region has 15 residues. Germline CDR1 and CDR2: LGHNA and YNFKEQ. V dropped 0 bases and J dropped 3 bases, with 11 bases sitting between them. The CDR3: CASSQDATQEETQYF. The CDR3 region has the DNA TGTGCCAGCAGCCAAGATGCGACACAAGAAGAGACCCAGTACTTC.

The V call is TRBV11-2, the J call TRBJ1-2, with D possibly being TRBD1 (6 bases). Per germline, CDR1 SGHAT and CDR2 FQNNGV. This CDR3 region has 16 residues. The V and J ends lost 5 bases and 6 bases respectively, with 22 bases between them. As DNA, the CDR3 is TGTGCCAGCAGCCCAGAGGGGTCCTCCACAGGGAATGGCTACACCTTC. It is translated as CASSPEGSSTGNGYTF.

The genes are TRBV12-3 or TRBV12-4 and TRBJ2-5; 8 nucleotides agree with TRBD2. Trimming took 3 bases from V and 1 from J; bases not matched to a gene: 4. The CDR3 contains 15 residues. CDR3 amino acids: CASSLGGGFQETQYF. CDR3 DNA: TGTGCCAGCAGTTTGGGCGGGGGGTTCCAAGAGACCCAGTACTTC.

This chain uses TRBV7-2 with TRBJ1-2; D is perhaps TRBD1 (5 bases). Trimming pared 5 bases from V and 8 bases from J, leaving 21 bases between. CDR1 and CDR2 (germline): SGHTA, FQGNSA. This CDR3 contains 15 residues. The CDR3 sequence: CASSPDFGTALGYTF. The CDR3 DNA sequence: TGTGCCAGCAGCCCGGACTTCGGGACCGCATTAGGCTACACCTTC. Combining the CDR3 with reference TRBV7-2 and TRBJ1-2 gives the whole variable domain GAGVSQSPSNKVTEKGKDVELRCDPISGHTALYWYRQSLGQGLEFLIYFQGNSAPDKSGLPSDRFSAERTGGSVSTLTIQRTQQEDSAVYLCASSPDFGTALGYTFGSGTRLTVV.

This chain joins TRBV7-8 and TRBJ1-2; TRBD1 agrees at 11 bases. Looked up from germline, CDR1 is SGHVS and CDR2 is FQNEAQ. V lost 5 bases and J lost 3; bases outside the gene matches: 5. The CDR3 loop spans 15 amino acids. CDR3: CASSPRTGGDYGYTF. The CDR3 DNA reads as TGTGCCAGCAGCCCCCGGACAGGGGGCGACTATGGCTACACCTTC.

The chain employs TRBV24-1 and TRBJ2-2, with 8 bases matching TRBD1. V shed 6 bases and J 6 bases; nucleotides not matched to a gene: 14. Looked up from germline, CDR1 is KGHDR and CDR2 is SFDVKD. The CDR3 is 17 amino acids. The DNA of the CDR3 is TGTGCCACCAGTCATCCCAGGACAGGGATTGTTCCCGGGGAGCTGTTTTTT. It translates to CATSHPRTGIVPGELFF.

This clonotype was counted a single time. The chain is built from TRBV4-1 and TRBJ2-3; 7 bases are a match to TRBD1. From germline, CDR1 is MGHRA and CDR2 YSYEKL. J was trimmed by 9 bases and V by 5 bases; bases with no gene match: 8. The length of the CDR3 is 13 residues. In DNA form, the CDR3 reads TGCGCCAGCAGCGCAGGGGGTCGAGAGACGCAGTATTTT. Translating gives CASSAGGRETQYF.

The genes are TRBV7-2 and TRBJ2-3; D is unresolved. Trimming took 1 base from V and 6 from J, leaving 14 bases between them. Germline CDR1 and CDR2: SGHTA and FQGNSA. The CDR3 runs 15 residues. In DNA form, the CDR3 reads TGTGCCAGCAGCTTAGAAGACCTTCCCCCTGATACGCAGTATTTT. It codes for CASSLEDLPPDTQYF.